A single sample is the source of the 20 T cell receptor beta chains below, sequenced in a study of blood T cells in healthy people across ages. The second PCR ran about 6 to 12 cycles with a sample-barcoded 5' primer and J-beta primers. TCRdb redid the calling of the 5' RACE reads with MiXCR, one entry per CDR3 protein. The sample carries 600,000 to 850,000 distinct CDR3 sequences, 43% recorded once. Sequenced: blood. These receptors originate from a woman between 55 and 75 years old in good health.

CDR3 loop: CACSLTAGNNGYTF. As DNA, the CDR3 is TGTGCTTGCAGTTTAACGGCAGGGAACAATGGCTACACCTTC. The chain employs TRBV27 and TRBJ1-2; possibly TRBD1 for D (5 bases). Germline values: CDR1 MNHEY, CDR2 SMNVEV (reference sequence). This CDR3 spans 14 amino acids.

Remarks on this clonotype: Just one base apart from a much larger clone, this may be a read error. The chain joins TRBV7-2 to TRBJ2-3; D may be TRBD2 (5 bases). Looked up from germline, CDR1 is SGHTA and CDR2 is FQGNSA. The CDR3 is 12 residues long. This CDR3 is CAIRGCTDAQYF. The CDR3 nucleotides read TGTGCCATCCGGGGATGCACAGATGCGCAGTATTTT.

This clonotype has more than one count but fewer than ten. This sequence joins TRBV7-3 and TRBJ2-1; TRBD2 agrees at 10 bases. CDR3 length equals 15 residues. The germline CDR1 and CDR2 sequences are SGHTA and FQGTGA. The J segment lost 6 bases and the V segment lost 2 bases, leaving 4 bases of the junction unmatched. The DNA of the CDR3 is TGTGCCAGCAGCTTACAGGGACTAGCGATCAATGAGCAGTTCTTC. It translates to CASSLQGLAINEQFF.

The CDR3 DNA is TGTGCCACCCGCACCGGGGAGCTGTTTTTT. It yields the protein CATRTGELFF. The chain recombines TRBV7-9 with TRBJ2-2; D is undetermined. CDR1 is SEHNR and CDR2 is FQNEAQ in the germline V gene (reference sequence). CDR3 length: 10 residues. V gave up 10 bases and J gave up 4 bases, with 4 bases separating them.

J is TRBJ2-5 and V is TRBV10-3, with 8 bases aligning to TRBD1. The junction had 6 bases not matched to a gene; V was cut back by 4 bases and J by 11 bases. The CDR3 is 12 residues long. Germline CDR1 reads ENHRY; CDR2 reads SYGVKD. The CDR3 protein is CAISGQGNEQYF. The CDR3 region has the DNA TGTGCCATCAGTGGACAGGGGAATGAGCAGTACTTC.

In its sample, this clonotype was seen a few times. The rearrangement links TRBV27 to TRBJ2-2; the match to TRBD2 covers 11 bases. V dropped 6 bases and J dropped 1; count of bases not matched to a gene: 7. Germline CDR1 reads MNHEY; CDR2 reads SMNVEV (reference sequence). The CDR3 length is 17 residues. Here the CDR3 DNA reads TGTGCCAGCAGGCCTCTAGCGGGGGGTATGAACACCGGGGAGCTGTTTTTT. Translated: CASRPLAGGMNTGELFF.

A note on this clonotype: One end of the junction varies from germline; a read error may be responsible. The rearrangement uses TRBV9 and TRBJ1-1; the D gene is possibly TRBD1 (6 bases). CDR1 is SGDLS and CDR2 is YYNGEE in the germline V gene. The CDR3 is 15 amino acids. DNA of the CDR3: TGTGCCGGCAGCAAAACCCCGGGACACGGCACTGAAGCTTTCTTT. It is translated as CAGSKTPGHGTEAFF.

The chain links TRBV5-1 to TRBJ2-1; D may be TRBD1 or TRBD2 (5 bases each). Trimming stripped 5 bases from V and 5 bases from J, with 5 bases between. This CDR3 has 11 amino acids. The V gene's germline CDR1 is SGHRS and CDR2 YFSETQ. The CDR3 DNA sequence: TGCGCCAGCAGGGGGGACAATGAGCAGTTCTTC. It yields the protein CASRGDNEQFF.

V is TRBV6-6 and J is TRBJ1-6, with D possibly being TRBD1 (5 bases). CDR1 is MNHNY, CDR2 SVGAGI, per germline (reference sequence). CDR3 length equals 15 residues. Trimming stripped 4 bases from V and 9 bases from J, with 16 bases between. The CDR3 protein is CASSSGGGHSSPLHF. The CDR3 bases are TGTGCCAGCAGTTCTGGGGGAGGGCACAGTTCACCCCTCCACTTT.

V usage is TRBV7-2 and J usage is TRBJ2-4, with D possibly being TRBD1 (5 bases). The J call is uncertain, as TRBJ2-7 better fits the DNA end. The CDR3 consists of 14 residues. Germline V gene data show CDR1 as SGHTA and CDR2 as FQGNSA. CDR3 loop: CASSHRQQTYEQYF. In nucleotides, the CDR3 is TGTGCCAGCAGCCACAGACAGCAAACCTACGAGCAGTACTTC.

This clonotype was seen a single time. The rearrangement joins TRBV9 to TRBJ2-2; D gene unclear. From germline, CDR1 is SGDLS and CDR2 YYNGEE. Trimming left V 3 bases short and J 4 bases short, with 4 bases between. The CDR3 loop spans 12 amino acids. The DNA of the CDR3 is TGTGCCAGCAGCGAGCGCACCGGGGAGCTGTTTTTT. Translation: CASSERTGELFF.

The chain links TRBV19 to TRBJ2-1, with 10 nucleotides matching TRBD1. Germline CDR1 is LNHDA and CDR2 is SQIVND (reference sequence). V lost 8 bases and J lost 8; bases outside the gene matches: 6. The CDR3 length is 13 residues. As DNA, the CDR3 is TGTGCCAGTCAAGACAGGGGGCGCGATGAGCAGTTCTTC. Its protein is CASQDRGRDEQFF.

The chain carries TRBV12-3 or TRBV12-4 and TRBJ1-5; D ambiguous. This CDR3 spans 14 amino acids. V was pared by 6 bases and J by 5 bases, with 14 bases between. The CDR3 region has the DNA TGTGCCAGCAGCCCTACACAGAGGTATCAGCCCCAGCATTTT. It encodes CASSPTQRYQPQHF.

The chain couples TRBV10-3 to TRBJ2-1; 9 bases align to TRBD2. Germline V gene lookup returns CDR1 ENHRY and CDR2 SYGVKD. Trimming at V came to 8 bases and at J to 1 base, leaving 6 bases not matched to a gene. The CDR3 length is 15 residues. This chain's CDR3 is CAIGGGEGSYNEQFF. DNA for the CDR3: TGTGCCATCGGCGGGGGGGAGGGGTCCTACAATGAGCAGTTCTTC.

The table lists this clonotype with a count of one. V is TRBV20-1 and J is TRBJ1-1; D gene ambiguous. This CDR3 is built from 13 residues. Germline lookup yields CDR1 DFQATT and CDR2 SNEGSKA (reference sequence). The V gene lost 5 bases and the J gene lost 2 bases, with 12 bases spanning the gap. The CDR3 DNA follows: TGCAGTGCTCGAGGTGGGCCAAACACTGAAGCTTTCTTT. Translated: CSARGGPNTEAFF.

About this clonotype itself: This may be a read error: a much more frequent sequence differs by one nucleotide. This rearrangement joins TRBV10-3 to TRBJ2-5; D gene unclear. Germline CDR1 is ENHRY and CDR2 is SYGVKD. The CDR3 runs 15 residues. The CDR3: CAISESGSSQGTQYF. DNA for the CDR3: TGTGCCATCAGTGAGTCGGGCAGTTCCCAAGGGACCCAGTACTTC.

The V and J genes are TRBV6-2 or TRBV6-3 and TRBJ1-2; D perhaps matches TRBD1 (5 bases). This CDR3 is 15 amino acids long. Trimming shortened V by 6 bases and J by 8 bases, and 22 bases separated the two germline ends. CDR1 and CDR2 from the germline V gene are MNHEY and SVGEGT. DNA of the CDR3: TGTGCCAGCAGGGGGAGATTCAGGGTGACGGAGGGCTACACCTTC. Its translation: CASRGRFRVTEGYTF.

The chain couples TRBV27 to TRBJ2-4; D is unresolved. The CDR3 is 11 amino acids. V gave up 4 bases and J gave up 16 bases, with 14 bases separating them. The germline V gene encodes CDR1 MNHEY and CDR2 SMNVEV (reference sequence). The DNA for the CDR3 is TGTGCCAGCAGTTCCCAAGAGACCTATTACTTC. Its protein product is CASSSQETYYF.

The CDR3 nucleotides are TGTGCCAGCAGCAACAGACTGACCACAGATACGCAGTATTTT. It yields the protein CASSNRLTTDTQYF. This chain connects TRBV6-2 or TRBV6-3 to TRBJ2-3; no definite D call. The V end lost 6 bases, the J end lost 2 bases, and 12 bases lay between the germline ends. CDR1 MNHEY and CDR2 SVGEGT come from the germline V gene. CDR3 size: 14 residues.

The CDR3 is CSVEGLETQYF. The CDR3 DNA is TGCAGCGTTGAAGGGTTAGAGACCCAGTACTTC. The gene calls are TRBV29-1 and TRBJ2-5; D unclear. There are 11 residues in the CDR3. The germline V gene has CDR1 SQVTM and CDR2 ANQGSEA. V was trimmed by 1 base and J by 4 bases, leaving 4 bases between them. The complete variable domain, with remaining parts taken from reference TRBV29-1 and TRBJ2-5, reads SAVISQKPSRDICQRGTSLTIQCQVDSQVTMMFWYRQQPGQSLTLIATANQGSEATYESGFVIDKFPISRPNLTFSTLTVSNMSPEDSSIYLCSVEGLETQYFGPGTRLLVL.